The sequence of this T cell receptor beta chain was determined in a study of spatial heterogeneity in lung cancer. Study details: Unique TCR and UMI combinations averaged more than ten appearances each in raw reads.

MiXCR, applied by TCRdb to the 5' RACE reads, yields one record per CDR3 protein. The sample includes several thousand distinct CDR3 sequences, around a sixth of them seen just once. As to time point: sample taken at primary tumor resection. Whole RNA came from tumor, nontumor lung or frozen PBMC and was sequenced without being sorted. This CDR3 contains 14 residues. The V and J ends lost 7 bases and 2 bases respectively, with 15 bases between them. Germline CDR1 SGHTA, CDR2 FQGNSA. Judged by abundance, this clonotype is medium-sized. This sequence joins TRBV7-2 and TRBJ2-7; D possibly uses TRBD1 or TRBD2 (5 bases each). This receptor was identified in a male donor with early-stage non-small cell lung cancer. The sample here was normal lung tissue next to the tumor, taken at surgery. The CDR3 here is CASTLRDGAYEQYF. In nucleotides, the CDR3 is TGTGCCAGCACGCTTAGGGACGGGGCCTACGAGCAGTACTTC.